What follows are 13 T cell receptor beta chains derived from one specimen sequenced in a study of cytomegalovirus exposure and HLA in healthy donors. Researchers ran the PCR with 60 Vbeta and 13 Jbeta primers. TCRdb keeps only in-frame clones here, not all; method: immunoSEQ multiplex PCR. The data show 150,000 to 250,000 clones, around three quarters seen once. Sequenced input: PBMCs. The receptors here all came from a man aged 30 to 45 in good health and CMV-seronegative.

The rearrangement links TRBV10-3 to TRBJ2-5, with 7 bases fitting TRBD2. The CDR3 runs 15 residues. Unmatched junction bases numbered 7, after V lost 5 bases and J lost 1 base. Germline loops: CDR1 ENHRY, CDR2 SYGVKD. The CDR3 DNA follows: TGTGCCATCAGTAAAAAAGCGGGATGCCAAGAGACCCAGTACTTC. It encodes CAISKKAGCQETQYF.

The J gene is TRBJ1-6, the V gene TRBV5-6, with 10 positions matching TRBD1. The CDR3 spans 18 residues. V shed 1 base, J shed 6 bases, and the junction held 10 bases outside the gene matches. CDR1 is SGHDT and CDR2 is YYEEEE in the germline V gene. The CDR3 sequence is CASSLRRDRGIINSPLHF. The CDR3, as DNA: TGTGCCAGCAGCTTGCGCCGGGACAGGGGAATTATTAATTCACCCCTCCACTTT. Together with reference TRBV5-6 and TRBJ1-6, the CDR3 gives the full variable domain: DAGVTQSPTHLIKTRGQQVTLRCSPKSGHDTVSWYQQALGQGPQFIFQYYEEEERQRGNFPDRFSGHQFPNYSSELNVNALLLGDSALYLCASSLRRDRGIINSPLHFGNGTRLTVT.

This clone turned up a few times. The chain uses TRBV5-1 and TRBJ2-2, with TRBD1 identical over 8 bases. Trimming at V came to 4 bases and at J to 3 bases, leaving 8 bases not matched to a gene. The CDR3 length is 16 residues. From germline, CDR1 is SGHRS and CDR2 YFSETQ. The CDR3: CASSDLGTGDTGELFF. In nucleotides, the CDR3 is TGCGCCAGCAGCGATCTGGGGACAGGTGACACCGGGGAGCTGTTTTTT.

The chain has TRBV5-1 and TRBJ2-5, with D maybe TRBD2 (6 bases). V lost 0 bases, J lost 3 bases, and 12 bases lay in between. The CDR3 length is 15 residues. The germline V gene has CDR1 SGHRS and CDR2 YFSETQ. This CDR3 is CASSLAPGVEETQYF. In DNA form, the CDR3 reads TGCGCCAGCAGCTTGGCTCCGGGAGTGGAAGAGACCCAGTACTTC.

This clone occurred a few times. The chain recombines TRBV27 with TRBJ2-7, with a weak D call TRBD2 (6 bases). CDR1 is MNHEY and CDR2 is SMNVEV in the germline V gene (reference sequence). This CDR3 contains 14 residues. Trimming took 5 bases from V and 1 from J, leaving 12 bases between them. CDR3 nucleotide sequence: TGTGCCAGCAGTCCCGGCCGGGGGTCCTACGAGCAGTACTTC. It translates to CASSPGRGSYEQYF.

This rearrangement joins TRBV30 to TRBJ1-6, with D perhaps TRBD1 (5 bases). The ends were cut back, 3 bases at V and 7 bases at J, with 13 bases in the middle. The CDR3 is made up of 14 amino acids. Germline CDR1 is GTSNPN and CDR2 is SVGIG (reference sequence). This CDR3 is CAWRPRALNSPLHF. In nucleotides, the CDR3 is TGTGCCTGGAGGCCCAGGGCCCTCAATTCACCCCTCCACTTT.

V is TRBV5-5 and J is TRBJ2-1, with 7 bases that match TRBD2. J lost 5 bases, V lost 2 bases, and 7 bases had no gene match. The V gene's germline CDR1 is SGHKS and CDR2 YYEKEE (reference sequence). The CDR3 has 15 amino acids. CDR3: CASSFSFRGDNEQFF. Here the CDR3 DNA reads TGTGCCAGCAGCTTTTCCTTTCGGGGGGACAATGAGCAGTTCTTC.

The gene calls are TRBV30 and TRBJ2-3; D remains ambiguous. Germline assignment: CDR1 GTSNPN and CDR2 SVGIG (reference sequence). The germline V and J ends were trimmed by 4 bases and 2 bases, with 7 bases remaining between them. CDR3 length: 12 residues. The CDR3 loop reads CAWNLNTDTQYF. The CDR3 DNA follows: TGTGCCTGGAATTTAAACACAGATACGCAGTATTTT.

This clone is a singleton in its sample. The chain uses TRBV25-1 and TRBJ1-2; TRBD1 might be the D (6 bases). Germline loops: CDR1 MGHDK, CDR2 SYGVNS. V gave up 3 bases and J gave up 1 base, with 12 bases separating them. The CDR3 sequence is 15 residues long. The CDR3 is CASSEDSRLNYGYTF. The CDR3 nucleotides are TGTGCCAGCAGTGAGGACAGCCGACTTAACTATGGCTACACCTTC.

The CDR3 region is CASSPRDRVSNSPLHF. DNA of the CDR3: TGTGCCAGCAGCCCTCGGGACAGGGTTTCTAATTCACCCCTCCACTTT. This chain links TRBV5-6 with TRBJ1-6; 9 nucleotides line up with TRBD1. CDR3 length: 16 residues. Per germline, CDR1 SGHDT and CDR2 YYEEEE. The ends lost 4 bases at V and 6 bases at J; junction bases unmatched: 8.

This clone was recorded once. For the CDR3, the DNA is TGCGCCAGCAGTGTAGACAGATCAACCGGCTACACCTTC. Translated, it gives CASSVDRSTGYTF. V and J are TRBV10-1 and TRBJ1-2, with a possible D match to TRBD1 (5 bases). This CDR3 has 13 residues. CDR1 is WNHNN, CDR2 SYGVQD, per germline (reference sequence). Trimming shortened V by 4 bases and J by 8 bases, and 14 bases separated the two germline ends.

The gene calls are TRBV27 and TRBJ1-6, with D possibly TRBD1 on 6 matching bases. Looked up from germline, CDR1 is MNHEY and CDR2 is SMNVEV (reference sequence). The length of the CDR3 is 15 residues. V lost 5 bases and J 0 bases, leaving 8 bases between the germline ends. The CDR3 protein is CASSKGDSYNSPLHF. CDR3 sequence (DNA): TGTGCCAGCAGTAAGGGGGACTCCTATAATTCACCCCTCCACTTT.

The V call is TRBV5-1, the J call TRBJ2-1; a weak D match, TRBD2 (5 bases). Trimming took off 2 bases at V and 13 bases at J, with 10 bases between the two ends. Germline V gene data show CDR1 as SGHRS and CDR2 as YFSETQ. This CDR3 region has 11 residues. The CDR3 DNA is TGCGCCAGCAGCTTTACTAGTTTTCAGTTCTTC. Residues: CASSFTSFQFF.